The 14 T cell receptor beta chains given below trace back to one sample, sequenced in a study of response to subunit inactivated influenza vaccine. TCRdb re-called the RT-PCR reads with MiXCR, one entry per CDR3 protein. The sample yields roughly 500,000 distinct CDR3 sequences, 16% seen once. The source was CD4+ T cells sorted from PBMCs, collected around 2 years after vaccination. The receptor set was obtained from a man aged 50-75 years who received an inactivated influenza vaccine.

This clonotype has more than one count but fewer than ten. The gene calls are TRBV20-1 and TRBJ2-7; 8 nucleotides line up with TRBD2. With 7 bases clipped from V and 0 bases from J, the junction kept 8 bases outside the gene matches. CDR1 DFQATT and CDR2 SNEGSKA come from the germline V gene (reference sequence). The CDR3 is 14 amino acids. DNA for the CDR3: TGCAGTGAGGCTAGCGGGCTGAGCTCCTACGAGCAGTACTTC. Amino acids: CSEASGLSSYEQYF.

The V call is TRBV10-3, the J call TRBJ2-2; TRBD1 might be the D (6 bases). V lost 1 base, J lost 4 bases, and 10 bases lay in between. The CDR3 has 15 amino acids. Germline V gene sequence: CDR1 ENHRY, CDR2 SYGVKD. Here the CDR3 reads CAISELQGSTGELFF. CDR3 sequence (DNA): TGTGCCATCAGTGAGTTACAGGGATCCACCGGGGAGCTGTTTTTT.

This clonotype has only a few counts. The chain carries TRBV5-1 and TRBJ1-3; D is ambiguous. The CDR3 totals 15 residues. Germline V CDR1 and CDR2: SGHRS, YFSETQ. The germline V and J ends were trimmed by 4 bases and 0 bases, with 11 bases remaining between them. The CDR3 coding sequence is TGCGCCAGCAGCCCCCTACTTAACTCTGGAAACACCATATATTTT. Encoded protein: CASSPLLNSGNTIYF.

The J gene is TRBJ2-1, the V gene TRBV20-1, with a possible D match to TRBD2 (5 bases). Trimming shortened V by 3 bases and J by 1 base, and 16 bases separated the two germline ends. The CDR3 covers 16 residues. Germline lookup yields CDR1 DFQATT and CDR2 SNEGSKA (reference sequence). The CDR3 DNA sequence: TGCAGTGCTAGGAGAAGAGCGGCCGAGTCCTACAATGAGCAGTTCTTC. Translated: CSARRRAAESYNEQFF.

This chain connects TRBV10-1 to TRBJ2-2, with 10 bases that match TRBD1. The CDR3 covers 15 residues. The V segment lost 6 bases and the J segment 4 bases; nucleotides outside the gene matches: 5. The germline V gene encodes CDR1 WNHNN and CDR2 SYGVQD (reference sequence). DNA for the CDR3: TGCGCCAGCAGAGCGGGACAGGGGCCCACCGGGGAGCTGTTTTTT. This codes for CASRAGQGPTGELFF.

This clonotype turned up a few times. V and J are TRBV2 and TRBJ2-7; possible D gene TRBD1, 5 bases. The CDR3 has 16 residues. The germline CDR1 and CDR2 sequences are SNHLY and FYNNEI. V was shortened by 7 bases and J by 1 base, with 20 bases between the two germline ends. CDR3 sequence (DNA): TGTGCCAGCACTATGGCAAAGGGGCTTGCTTCCTACGAGCAGTACTTC. Its translation is CASTMAKGLASYEQYF.

This clonotype was counted ten times or more. V usage is TRBV12-3 or TRBV12-4 and J usage is TRBJ2-5; the match to TRBD1 covers 7 bases. The CDR3 extends over 14 amino acids. Germline trimming cut 2 bases from V and 6 bases from J; bases unmatched to any gene: 6. The CDR3 region is CASSLTGERQTQYF. The CDR3 DNA is TGTGCCAGCAGTTTAACAGGGGAGCGACAGACCCAGTACTTC.

This clonotype was seen ten or more times. This chain links TRBV7-2 with TRBJ1-2; tentative D call: TRBD1 (6 bases). Germline lookup yields CDR1 SGHTA and CDR2 FQGNSA. The CDR3 has 14 amino acids. The V gene lost 6 bases and the J gene lost 5 bases, with 16 bases spanning the gap. The CDR3 loop is CASSPRGWEYGYTF. For the CDR3, the DNA is TGTGCCAGCAGTCCTAGGGGGTGGGAATATGGCTACACCTTC.

The chain is built from TRBV14 and TRBJ1-6, with 8 bases fitting TRBD1. The ends lost 1 base at V and 0 bases at J; junction bases unmatched: 11. This CDR3 contains 20 residues. CDR1 SGHDN and CDR2 FVKESK come from the germline V gene. The CDR3 loop reads CASSQGRTGKESSYNSPLHF. In nucleotides, the CDR3 is TGTGCCAGCAGCCAAGGGAGGACAGGGAAGGAAAGCTCCTATAATTCACCCCTCCACTTT.

This clonotype appeared a few times. This sequence joins TRBV20-1 and TRBJ2-7, with D unclear. Germline-derived CDR1 and CDR2 are DFQATT and SNEGSKA (reference sequence). Deletions cut 0 bases from V and 6 bases from J, with 6 bases between. The length of the CDR3 is 11 residues. CDR3 in amino acids: CSARDHTEQYF. CDR3 DNA: TGCAGTGCTAGAGATCATACCGAGCAGTACTTC.

The V and J genes are TRBV11-2 and TRBJ1-3; tentatively, D is TRBD1 (5 bases). CDR1 SGHAT and CDR2 FQNNGV come from the germline V gene. CDR3 size: 13 residues. Trimming left V 3 bases short and J 8 bases short, with 11 bases between. As DNA, the CDR3 is TGTGCCAGCAGCTTGGACATGGGGCACACCATATATTTT. Amino acids: CASSLDMGHTIYF.

Details on this clonotype: The germline gene is not matched at one end of the junction; a read error may be the cause. V and J are TRBV7-7 and TRBJ2-7; 10 nucleotides agree with TRBD2. The CDR3 length is 15 residues. Germline V CDR1 and CDR2: SSHAT, FNYEAQ (reference sequence). The CDR3 here is CASSPRAGTSDEQYF. The CDR3 nucleotides read TGTGCTAGCAGCCCCAGAGCCGGGACTAGCGACGAGCAGTACTTC.

The chain uses TRBV4-2 and TRBJ2-1; D possibly corresponds to TRBD1 (8 bases). V lost 3 bases and J lost 3, with 18 bases in between. Germline V gene lookup returns CDR1 LGHNA and CDR2 YNFKEQ. The CDR3 spans 17 residues. The CDR3 is CASSQEQGGSLYNEQFF. CDR3 in DNA: TGTGCCAGCAGCCAGGAACAGGGGGGGAGCCTCTACAATGAGCAGTTCTTC.

The genes are TRBV6-1 and TRBJ1-4; possibly TRBD1 for D (5 bases). The CDR3 spans 12 residues. Trimming took off 6 bases at V and 10 bases at J, with 12 bases between the two ends. Germline loops: CDR1 MNHNS, CDR2 SASEGT. CDR3 nucleotide sequence: TGTGCCAGCAGCGCAGGGTGGGGAAAACTGTTTTTT. Protein product: CASSAGWGKLFF.